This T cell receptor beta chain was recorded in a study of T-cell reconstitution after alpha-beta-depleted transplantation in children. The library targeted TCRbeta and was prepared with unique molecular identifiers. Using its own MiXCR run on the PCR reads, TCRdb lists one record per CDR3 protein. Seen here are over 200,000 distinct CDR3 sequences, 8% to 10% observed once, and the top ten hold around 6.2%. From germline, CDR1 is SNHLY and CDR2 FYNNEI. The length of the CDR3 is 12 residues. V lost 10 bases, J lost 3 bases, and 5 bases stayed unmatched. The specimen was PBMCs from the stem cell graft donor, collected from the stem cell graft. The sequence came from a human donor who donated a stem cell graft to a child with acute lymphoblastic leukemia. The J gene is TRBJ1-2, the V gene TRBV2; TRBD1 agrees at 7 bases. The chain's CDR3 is CATQGEDYGYTF. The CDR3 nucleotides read TGTGCCACGCAGGGGGAGGACTATGGCTACACCTTC.